The sequence of this T cell receptor (beta chain) was determined in a study of CD8+ T cells in alopecia areata. Treatment of the sample: oral pan-JAK inhibitor, 5-10 mg twice daily. Peripheral blood and lesional scalp punch biopsies were taken from alopecia areata patients. Only a few counts were recorded for this clone. Its cognate antigen is unknown. Isolated RNA was reverse transcribed into cDNA used as the sequencing template. Here immunoSEQ multiplex PCR was the method, and the copy in TCRdb shows in-frame clones only, minus some. The data show over 100,000 clones, approximately 54% seen once. J lost 2 bases, V lost 4 bases, and 1 base had no gene match. Germline CDR1 is KGHSH and CDR2 is LQKENI. The CDR3 sequence is 13 residues long. Study-wide findings and caveats: Tofacitinib did not eliminate many expanded lesional clones from scalp or blood. Scalp clonality dropped significantly under tofacitinib, as did expanded CD8+ top-100 clones. An increase in clonality over normal scalp was evident in lesional scalp, especially alopecia totalis/universalis.

The chain couples TRBV18 to TRBJ1-1, with 7 bases matching TRBD1. This sample comprised CD8+ T cells sorted from blood, obtained at week 24, from a patient treated with tofacitinib. This TCR was sampled from a human donor with alopecia areata. The CDR3 DNA is TGTGCCAGCTCACGGGACAGTAACACTGAAGCTTTCTTT. As protein: CASSRDSNTEAFF.